This is a list of T cell receptor beta chains from one sample in a study of shared clonotypes between healthy human individuals. Profiling relied on immunoSEQ multiplex PCR, and the TCRdb table lists in-frame clones only, not all of them. Among approximately 980,000 clones listed, approximately 80% were seen once. Sequenced: memory CD4+ T cells sorted from blood. The receptor set was obtained from a man aged 18 to 30 in good health. Both conserved end residues are part of each CDR3. The D gene is left open where the match is weak. The size field is filled for only some rows; it gives once, few, many or a size class.

size: NA; D: TRBD1; J: TRBJ1-5; V: TRBV6-1; CDR3: CASSGDSSNQPQHF; DNA: TGTGCCAGCAGTGGGGACAGCTCCAATCAGCCCCAGCATTTT
size: NA; D: NA; J: TRBJ2-7; V: TRBV5-1; CDR3: CASGTENYEQYF; DNA: TGCGCCAGCGGAACAGAAAACTACGAGCAGTACTTC
size: NA; D: NA; J: TRBJ2-3; V: TRBV11-1; CDR3: CASSPVWAEGADTQYF; DNA: TGTGCCAGCAGCCCGGTTTGGGCCGAAGGGGCAGATACGCAGTATTTT
size: few; D: NA; J: TRBJ2-1; V: TRBV7-9; CDR3: CASSLVDSYNEQFF; DNA: TGTGCCAGCAGCTTAGTGGACTCCTACAATGAGCAGTTCTTC
size: NA; D: NA; J: TRBJ1-1; V: TRBV29-1; CDR3: CSGGAETEAFF; DNA: TGCAGCGGAGGAGCGGAGACTGAAGCTTTCTTT
size: NA; D: NA; J: TRBJ2-5; V: TRBV10-3; CDR3: CAISGAGGYQETQYF; DNA: TGTGCCATCAGCGGGGCAGGGGGGTACCAAGAGACCCAGTACTTC
size: NA; D: TRBD1; J: TRBJ1-1; V: TRBV14; CDR3: CASSQDQGVLGTEAFF; DNA: TGTGCCAGCAGCCAAGATCAGGGGGTTTTAGGCACTGAAGCTTTCTTT
size: once; D: TRBD1; J: TRBJ1-1; V: TRBV19; CDR3: CASSMGQRNTEAFF; DNA: TGTGCCAGTAGTATGGGACAGCGGAACACTGAAGCTTTCTTT
size: NA; D: TRBD1; J: TRBJ1-6; V: TRBV19; CDR3: CARPPKITGGNSPLHF; DNA: TGTGCCAGGCCCCCTAAAATTACAGGGGGTAATTCACCCCTCCACTTT
size: NA; D: TRBD1; J: TRBJ1-2; V: TRBV6-5; CDR3: CASRGTGSGYTF; DNA: TGTGCCAGCAGAGGGACAGGGTCGGGCTACACCTTC
size: NA; D: NA; J: TRBJ2-7; V: TRBV28; CDR3: CASSLGQVSHEQYF; DNA: TGTGCCAGCAGTTTAGGTCAGGTATCCCACGAGCAGTACTTC
size: NA; D: TRBD1; J: TRBJ2-1; V: TRBV6-5; CDR3: CASTGQGPTFF; DNA: TGTGCCAGCACAGGACAGGGGCCCACGTTCTTC
size: NA; D: NA; J: TRBJ2-3; V: TRBV6-6; CDR3: CASRHRGKGTDTQYF; DNA: TGTGCCAGCAGGCATAGGGGGAAAGGCACAGATACGCAGTATTTT
size: few; D: TRBD2; J: TRBJ2-5; V: TRBV2; CDR3: CASSEAGRGETQYF; DNA: TGTGCCAGCAGTGAAGCGGGGAGGGGAGAGACCCAGTACTTC
size: NA; D: NA; J: TRBJ1-2; V: TRBV19; CDR3: CASMGRISNYGYTF; DNA: TGTGCCAGTATGGGGCGGATCAGTAACTATGGCTACACCTTC
size: once; D: TRBD1; J: TRBJ1-4; V: TRBV6-5; CDR3: CASSQQGKGEKLFF; DNA: TGTGCCAGCAGTCAACAGGGGAAAGGTGAAAAACTGTTTTTT
size: NA; D: NA; J: TRBJ1-1; V: TRBV19; CDR3: CASRERSEAFF; DNA: TGTGCCAGTAGGGAAAGGAGTGAAGCTTTCTTT
size: NA; D: TRBD2; J: TRBJ2-3; V: TRBV2; CDR3: CASSISGGNPTDTQYF; DNA: TGTGCCAGCAGTATTAGCGGGGGGAACCCCACAGATACGCAGTATTTT
size: NA; D: NA; J: TRBJ2-1; V: TRBV7-9; CDR3: CASASTQVNEQFF; DNA: TGTGCCAGCGCTTCGACACAGGTTAATGAGCAGTTCTTC
size: NA; D: TRBD2; J: TRBJ2-3; V: TRBV4-1; CDR3: CASSLQDSGGADTQYF; DNA: TGCGCCAGCAGCCTCCAGGATAGCGGGGGTGCAGATACGCAGTATTTT
size: NA; D: NA; J: TRBJ1-2; V: TRBV30; CDR3: CAWSAGEYLGYTF; DNA: TGTGCCTGGAGTGCGGGTGAATACTTAGGCTACACCTTC
size: NA; D: TRBD2; J: TRBJ2-1; V: TRBV5-4; CDR3: CASSRAVGGGADEQFF; DNA: TGTGCCAGCAGCCGGGCCGTTGGCGGGGGGGCTGATGAGCAGTTCTTC
size: NA; D: NA; J: TRBJ2-7; V: TRBV5-1; CDR3: CASSLEDVDAEQYF; DNA: TGCGCCAGCAGCTTGGAAGATGTGGACGCGGAGCAGTACTTC
size: NA; D: NA; J: TRBJ2-7; V: TRBV30; CDR3: CAWNSQGFNYEQYF; DNA: TGTGCCTGGAACAGTCAGGGATTTAACTACGAGCAGTACTTC
size: NA; D: NA; J: TRBJ2-7; V: TRBV10-1; CDR3: CASSSSGGYEQYF; DNA: TGCGCCAGCAGTTCCAGCGGAGGGTACGAGCAGTACTTC
size: NA; D: TRBD1; J: TRBJ2-5; V: TRBV9; CDR3: CASSVDGQAFQETQYF; DNA: TGTGCCAGCAGCGTAGATGGACAGGCCTTCCAAGAGACCCAGTACTTC
size: NA; D: NA; J: TRBJ1-2; V: TRBV19; CDR3: CASSTSHRTDSFYYGYTF; DNA: TGTGCCAGTAGTACTAGCCACCGGACAGATTCATTTTACTATGGCTACACCTTC
size: few; D: NA; J: TRBJ2-3; V: TRBV19; CDR3: CASRKASEGRTDTQYF; DNA: TGTGCCAGTAGGAAGGCCAGTGAGGGGCGAACGGATACGCAGTATTTT
size: NA; D: NA; J: TRBJ2-3; V: TRBV7-8; CDR3: CASSPSQGSAASTDTQYF; DNA: TGTGCCAGCAGCCCTTCCCAAGGTAGTGCCGCTAGCACAGATACGCAGTATTTT